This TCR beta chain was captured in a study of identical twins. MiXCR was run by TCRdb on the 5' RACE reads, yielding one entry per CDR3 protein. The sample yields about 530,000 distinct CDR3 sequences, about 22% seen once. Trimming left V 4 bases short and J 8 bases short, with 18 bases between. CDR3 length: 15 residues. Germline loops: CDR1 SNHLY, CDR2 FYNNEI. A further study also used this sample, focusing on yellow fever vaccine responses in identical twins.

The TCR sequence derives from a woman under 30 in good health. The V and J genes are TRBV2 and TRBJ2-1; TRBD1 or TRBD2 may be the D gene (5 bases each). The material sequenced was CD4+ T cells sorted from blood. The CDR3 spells CASSVAGTDTDEQFF. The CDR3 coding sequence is TGTGCCAGCAGTGTAGCCGGGACGGATACCGATGAGCAGTTCTTC.